These T cell receptor beta chains were read from a single sample in a study of identical twins. One entry per CDR3 protein results from TCRdb running MiXCR on the 5' RACE reads. The sample comprises about 890,000 distinct CDR3 sequences, approximately 13% of which are singletons, and 1.5% to 2% rests with the top ten. The data also belong to a second study, concerning yellow fever vaccine responses in identical twins.

Sequencing input: PBMCs. These receptors all come from a woman under 30 in good health. Each CDR3 is given with its conserved first and last residue. D genes are given only for firm matches. Size values are once, few and many counts, or a class for expanded clones, and some rows have none.

cdr3_aa cdr3_nt cdr3_length v_call clone_size j_call d_call
CASSLRLAGANEQFF TGTGCCAGCAGTTTGCGACTAGCGGGAGCCAATGAGCAGTTCTTC 15 TRBV12-3/TRBV12-4 NA TRBJ2-1 TRBD2
CASSLKAAGGEAFF TGTGCCAGCAGTTTAAAGGCCGCGGGGGGTGAAGCTTTCTTT 14 TRBV12-3/TRBV12-4 many TRBJ1-1 NA
CASSLGQGWNTEAFF TGTGCCAGCAGCTTAGGACAGGGCTGGAACACTGAAGCTTTCTTT 15 TRBV7-9 few TRBJ1-1 TRBD1
CASGAAGNEQYF TGTGCTAGTGGCGCCGCCGGGAACGAGCAGTACTTC 12 TRBV12-5 few TRBJ2-7 NA
CATSPQQGSDSPLHF TGTGCCACATCCCCCCAACAGGGGAGTGATTCACCCCTCCACTTT 15 TRBV10-3 NA TRBJ1-6 TRBD1
CASSLETPSTQRRNTIYF TGCGCCAGCAGCTTGGAGACCCCGTCCACCCAAAGAAGAAACACCATATATTTT 18 TRBV5-1 few TRBJ1-3 NA
CASRPQDTGELFF TGTGCCAGCAGGCCACAGGACACCGGGGAGCTGTTTTTT 13 TRBV12-3/TRBV12-4 many TRBJ2-2 NA
CSARDPLQAANTGELFF TGCAGTGCTAGAGATCCCCTGCAGGCCGCGAACACCGGGGAGCTGTTTTTT 17 TRBV20-1 few TRBJ2-2 NA
CASSRTPSGSADTQYF TGCGCCAGCAGCCGAACTCCTAGCGGGAGCGCAGATACGCAGTATTTT 16 TRBV4-1 few TRBJ2-3 TRBD2
CASSESPGQAYEQYF TGTGCCAGCAGCGAGTCCCCCGGACAGGCCTACGAGCAGTACTTC 15 TRBV9 many TRBJ2-7 TRBD1
CSARLGQGQKYTF TGCAGTGCTAGACTGGGACAGGGTCAAAAGTACACCTTC 13 TRBV20-1 NA TRBJ1-2 TRBD1
CASGLQGDYSNQPQHF TGTGCCAGCGGCCTCCAGGGGGACTATAGCAATCAGCCCCAGCATTTT 16 TRBV28 few TRBJ1-5 TRBD1
CASSLGQSNEQFF TGTGCCAGCTCACTAGGACAGAGCAATGAGCAGTTCTTC 13 TRBV18 NA TRBJ2-1 NA
CASSELGVHGYTF TGTGCCAGCAGTGAATTGGGTGTTCATGGCTACACCTTC 13 TRBV25-1 few TRBJ1-2 NA
CATMGQGSSNEQYF TGTGCCACCATGGGACAGGGTAGTTCCAACGAGCAGTACTTC 14 TRBV2 few TRBJ2-7 TRBD1
CASSPGVLLTNEKLFF TGTGCCAGCAGCCCTGGCGTGCTATTGACTAATGAAAAACTGTTTTTT 16 TRBV5-5 NA TRBJ1-4 NA
CASSLQTGVNEQFF TGTGCCAGCAGTTTACAGACAGGGGTAAATGAGCAGTTCTTC 14 TRBV3-1 few TRBJ2-1 TRBD1
CASSLDRVGTNNEQFF TGTGCCAGCAGTCTCGACAGGGTTGGTACGAACAATGAGCAGTTCTTC 16 TRBV27 few TRBJ2-1 TRBD1
CASSYSVERQNNEQFF TGTGCCAGCAGTTACTCCGTGGAGCGGCAAAACAATGAGCAGTTCTTC 16 TRBV6-2/TRBV6-3 few TRBJ2-1 NA